This T cell receptor (beta chain) was sequenced in a study of CD8+ T cells in alopecia areata. Study-wide points: Many expanded lesional clones persisted during tofacitinib (in both scalp and blood).

Extracted RNA was reverse transcribed, and the resulting cDNA served as sequencing template. The assay was immunoSEQ multiplex PCR, and TCRdb's table has in-frame clones only and misses some. The data contain about 110,000 clones, around three fifths of them singletons. The treatment: oral pan-JAK inhibitor, 5-10 mg twice daily. Separation by sorting yielded CD4+ and CD8+ T cells from PBMCs. This clone has only a few counts. What it recognizes is unknown. This CDR3 is 12 amino acids long. Per germline, CDR1 GTSNPN and CDR2 SVGIG (reference sequence). Trimming pared 2 bases from V and 6 bases from J, leaving 7 bases between.

The chain combines TRBV30 with TRBJ2-2; D remains ambiguous. This specimen consisted of CD4+ T cells sorted from blood, obtained at week 24, from a patient treated with tofacitinib. The receptor comes from a human donor with alopecia areata. CDR3 amino acids: CAWSNGPGELFF. CDR3 bases: TGTGCCTGGAGTAATGGACCCGGGGAGCTGTTTTTT.